This T cell receptor beta chain was recorded in a study of T-cell reconstitution after alpha-beta-depleted transplantation in children. Library preparation (for TCRbeta) was performed with unique molecular identifiers. TCRdb reprocessed the PCR reads with MiXCR, giving one entry per CDR3 protein. The table has about 610,000 distinct CDR3 sequences, over 9.5% seen once. This CDR3 has 14 amino acids. The V gene end was trimmed by 1 base and the J gene end by 7 bases; junction bases not matched to a gene: 6. Germline V CDR1 and CDR2: SGHTA, FQGNSA. This clonotype was detected only a few times. The chain couples TRBV7-2 to TRBJ1-1; TRBD1 matches 7 bases. This receptor was identified in a human donor who donated a stem cell graft to a child with acute myeloid leukemia. The specimen comprised PBMCs from the stem cell graft donor, sampled from the stem cell graft. In DNA form, the CDR3 reads TGTGCCAGCAGCTTAGGTCGTTGGGACAGTGAAGCTTTCTTT. This encodes CASSLGRWDSEAFF.